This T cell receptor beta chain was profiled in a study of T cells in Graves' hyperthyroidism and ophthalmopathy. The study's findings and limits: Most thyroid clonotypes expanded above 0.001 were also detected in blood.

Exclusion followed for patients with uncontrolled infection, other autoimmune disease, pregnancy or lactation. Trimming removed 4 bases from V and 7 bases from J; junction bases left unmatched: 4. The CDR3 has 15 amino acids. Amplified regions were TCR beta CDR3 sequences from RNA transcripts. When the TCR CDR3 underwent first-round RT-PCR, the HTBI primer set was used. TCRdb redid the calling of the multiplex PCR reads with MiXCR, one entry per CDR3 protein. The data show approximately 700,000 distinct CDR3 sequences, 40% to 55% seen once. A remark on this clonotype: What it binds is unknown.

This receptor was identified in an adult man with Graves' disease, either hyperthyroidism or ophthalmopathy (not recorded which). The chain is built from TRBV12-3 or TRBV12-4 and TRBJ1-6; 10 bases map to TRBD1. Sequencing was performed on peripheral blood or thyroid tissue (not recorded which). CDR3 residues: CASSYWGQGNSPLHF. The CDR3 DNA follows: TGTGCCAGCAGTTATTGGGGACAGGGGAATTCACCCCTCCACTTT.